The clone carrying this T cell receptor beta chain appeared many times. Its antigen is not identified. One entry per CDR3 protein results from TCRdb running MiXCR on the 5' RACE reads. The table records around 130,000 distinct CDR3 sequences, approximately 9.7% of them present only once. CDR1 and CDR2 (germline): KGHSH, LQKENI. The junction had 3 bases not matched to a gene; V was cut back by 5 bases and J by 5 bases. The CDR3 runs 13 residues. This specimen comes from a study of CD8 T cells in ankylosing spondylitis. Points from the study as a whole: Apparently characteristic of ankylosing spondylitis blood was a TCR beta motif (under ten highly homologous variants).

The sequence derives from a male donor with ankylosing spondylitis or in good health (not recorded which). The sample taken for sequencing was blood, either unsorted or a sorted T cell fraction (not recorded which). The chain is built from TRBV18 and TRBJ2-1, with 7 bases that match TRBD2. CDR3 region: CASSIREDNEQFF. The CDR3, as DNA: TGTGCCAGCTCAATCCGGGAGGACAATGAGCAGTTCTTC.